Listed below are T cell receptor beta chains from one sample, sequenced in a study of blood T cell repertoires in COVID-19. Only in-frame clones appear in the TCRdb table, and some are missing; sequencing was by immunoSEQ multiplex PCR. The sample has nearly 250,000 clones; about 89% are singletons. The specimen was peripheral blood. Receptor source: a woman aged 55-69 years who had recovered from COVID-19. The CDR3 runs from the conserved cysteine through the conserved F or W. The order of the fields is CDR3 length, V gene, D gene, clone size, J gene, CDR3 protein, CDR3 DNA. The D gene is left open where the match is weak. Expanded clones are given a class, and other clones once, few, many or no size at all.

15	TRBV9	TRBD1	.	TRBJ1-2	CASSVGRGPNYGYTF	TGTGCCAGCAGCGTAGGAAGGGGGCCAAACTATGGCTACACCTTC
16	TRBV7-8	.	.	TRBJ1-3	CASSAGGPRAGNTIYF	TGTGCTTCATCGGCGGGGGGCCCTCGGGCTGGAAACACCATATATTTT
14	TRBV5-1	.	.	TRBJ1-1	CASSLVRVNTEAFF	TGCGCCAGCAGCTTGGTCAGGGTGAACACTGAAGCTTTCTTT
15	TRBV18	.	.	TRBJ1-1	CASSENSGANTEAFF	TGTGCCAGCTCGGAGAACAGCGGGGCGAACACTGAAGCTTTCTTT
14	TRBV6-4	TRBD2	.	TRBJ2-5	CASSEAGGQETQYF	TGTGCCAGCAGTGAGGCGGGGGGGCAAGAGACCCAGTACTTC
18	TRBV21-1	.	.	TRBJ2-1	CASSKMETAILPNNEQFF	TGTGCCAGCAGCAAAATGGAAACAGCCATTTTACCTAACAATGAGCAGTTCTTC
15	TRBV2	TRBD1	.	TRBJ2-3	CASRPGTGDTDTQYF	TGTGCCAGCAGGCCCGGGACAGGGGACACAGATACGCAGTATTTT
13	TRBV2	.	.	TRBJ2-7	CATAGTAGYEQYF	TGTGCCACCGCCGGGACAGCGGGCTACGAGCAGTACTTC
14	TRBV6-5	TRBD1	.	TRBJ2-7	CASSWDRGPYEQYF	TGTGCCAGCAGTTGGGACAGGGGACCCTACGAGCAGTACTTC
13	TRBV19	.	.	TRBJ1-5	CASNGVSNQPQHF	TGTGCCAGTAACGGGGTTAGCAATCAGCCCCAGCATTTT
15	TRBV9	.	once	TRBJ2-5	CASSPTGRISETQYF	TGTGCCAGCAGCCCCACAGGTAGGATCTCGGAGACCCAGTACTTC
19	TRBV7-9	TRBD1	.	TRBJ1-3	CASSLYTSPQGAGGNTIYF	TGTGCCAGCAGCTTATATACCTCTCCACAGGGGGCCGGTGGAAACACCATATATTTT
14	TRBV5-1	TRBD1	once	TRBJ2-7	CASSSGQGFYEQYF	TGCGCCAGCAGCTCGGGACAGGGATTCTACGAGCAGTACTTC
14	TRBV29-1	.	.	TRBJ1-1	CSVGPGARNTEAFF	TGCAGCGTTGGGCCAGGGGCCAGAAACACTGAAGCTTTCTTT
16	TRBV4-1	.	.	TRBJ2-3	CASSQTFRTQADTQYF	TGCGCCAGCAGCCAAACCTTTAGGACTCAGGCAGATACGCAGTATTTT
16	TRBV4-2	.	.	TRBJ2-1	CASSQEWGPVSDEQFF	TGTGCCAGCAGCCAAGAATGGGGGCCGGTTTCCGATGAGCAGTTCTTC
14	TRBV5-1	TRBD2	.	TRBJ2-2	CATATSGVIGELFF	TGCGCCACCGCGACTAGCGGGGTGATCGGGGAGCTGTTTTTT
13	TRBV7-9	TRBD1	.	TRBJ2-7	CASSLARGLEQYF	TGTGCCAGCAGCTTAGCCAGGGGGCTGGAGCAGTACTTC
13	TRBV7-9	.	.	TRBJ2-1	CASSPDIYNEQFF	TGTGCCAGCAGTCCCGACATTTACAATGAGCAGTTCTTC
14	TRBV5-1	.	.	TRBJ2-7	CASSLGDIPYEQYF	TGCGCCAGCAGCTTGGGTGACATCCCCTACGAGCAGTACTTC
15	TRBV9	TRBD2	once	TRBJ2-1	CASSNSGGAYNEQFF	TGTGCCAGCAGCAATAGCGGGGGGGCCTACAATGAGCAGTTCTTC
14	TRBV7-2	TRBD1	.	TRBJ1-3	CASSLGQGIDTIYF	TGTGCCAGCAGCTTAGGACAGGGAATCGACACCATATATTTT
13	TRBV29-1	TRBD1	.	TRBJ1-6	CSVGQGGNSPLHF	TGCAGCGTTGGACAGGGAGGAAATTCACCCCTCCACTTT
16	TRBV4-2	TRBD1	.	TRBJ1-2	CASSQSTGTANYGYTF	TGTGCCAGCAGCCAAAGTACCGGGACAGCCAACTATGGCTACACCTTC
17	TRBV4-2	TRBD2	.	TRBJ2-7	CASSQATGTSSTYEQYF	TGTGCCAGCAGCCAAGCTACCGGGACTAGCTCGACATACGAGCAGTACTTC
15	TRBV5-1	TRBD1	.	TRBJ2-7	CASSSRDRGRDEQYF	TGCGCCAGCAGCTCTCGGGACAGGGGAAGGGACGAGCAGTACTTC
11	TRBV29-1	.	.	TRBJ1-2	CSVEVKHGYTF	TGCAGCGTTGAAGTTAAGCATGGCTACACCTTC
16	TRBV5-1	TRBD1	.	TRBJ2-2	CASSLAGGADTGELFF	TGCGCCAGCAGCTTGGCAGGGGGCGCCGACACCGGGGAGCTGTTTTTT
17	TRBV6-6	TRBD2	.	TRBJ2-5	CASSPWRLAGNQETQYF	TGTGCCAGCAGTCCTTGGCGGCTAGCGGGCAACCAAGAGACCCAGTACTTC
14	TRBV27	.	.	TRBJ2-3	CASSSPRGADTQYF	TGTGCCAGCAGTTCCCCCAGGGGTGCAGATACGCAGTATTTT
15	TRBV12-5	TRBD1	.	TRBJ2-3	CASGLGDRDADTQYF	TGTGCTAGTGGTTTAGGGGACAGGGACGCAGATACGCAGTATTTT
15	TRBV28	.	.	TRBJ1-3	CASSTRLSSGNTIYF	TGTGCCAGCAGCACTAGGTTGAGCTCTGGAAACACCATATATTTT
11	TRBV6-5	.	.	TRBJ2-7	CASINAYEQYF	TGTGCCAGCATCAATGCCTACGAGCAGTACTTC
14	TRBV7-3	TRBD1	.	TRBJ1-1	CASSPTGENTEAFF	TGTGCCAGCAGCCCGACAGGGGAGAACACTGAAGCTTTCTTT
16	TRBV4-2	TRBD2	.	TRBJ2-5	CASSQVTSGGSGTQYF	TGTGCCAGCAGCCAAGTAACTAGCGGGGGGTCGGGGACCCAGTACTTC
15	TRBV6-5	.	.	TRBJ2-7	CASSYSGAGDYEQYF	TGTGCCAGCAGTTACTCAGGGGCAGGGGACTACGAGCAGTACTTC
13	TRBV28	.	.	TRBJ1-1	CASKWPSNTEAFF	TGTGCCAGCAAGTGGCCCTCGAACACTGAAGCTTTCTTT
15	TRBV6-6	TRBD1	.	TRBJ2-7	CASSQGGQGIYEQYF	TGTGCCAGCAGTCAAGGAGGACAGGGAATCTACGAGCAGTACTTC
13	TRBV11-2	.	once	TRBJ2-5	CASSIRDSGTQYF	TGTGCCAGCAGCATCCGGGATTCGGGGACCCAGTACTTC
15	TRBV11-2	.	.	TRBJ2-4	CASSLGQGRKEFQYF	TGTGCCAGCAGCTTAGGGCAGGGGCGCAAGGAGTTTCAGTACTTC
17	TRBV28	TRBD1	.	TRBJ1-4	CASRSGTALRFNEKLFF	TGTGCCAGCAGATCCGGGACAGCCCTCCGCTTTAATGAAAAACTGTTTTTT
15	TRBV5-6	TRBD1	.	TRBJ1-6	CASSRTGEGNSPLHF	TGTGCCAGCAGCAGGACAGGGGAGGGTAATTCACCCCTCCACTTT
17	TRBV30	TRBD1	.	TRBJ1-4	CAWSVPGTGGANEKLFF	TGTGCCTGGAGTGTGCCCGGGACAGGGGGAGCTAATGAAAAACTGTTTTTT
14	TRBV19	.	.	TRBJ1-2	CASSIDRGTYGYTF	TGTGCCAGTAGTATAGACAGGGGAACTTATGGCTACACCTTC
17	TRBV11-2	TRBD2	.	TRBJ2-5	CASSQWGLAGGQETQYF	TGTGCCAGCAGCCAATGGGGACTAGCGGGGGGCCAAGAGACCCAGTACTTC
15	TRBV5-1	.	.	TRBJ1-5	CASSPTGLHNQPQHF	TGCGCCAGCAGCCCAACGGGACTCCACAATCAGCCCCAGCATTTT
14	TRBV28	.	.	TRBJ1-1	CASRGVRLNTEAFF	TGTGCCAGCAGGGGCGTCCGACTGAACACTGAAGCTTTCTTT
13	TRBV29-1	.	once	TRBJ2-6	CSVEDPGGNVLTF	TGCAGCGTTGAAGATCCCGGGGGCAACGTCCTGACTTTC
15	TRBV5-1	TRBD1	.	TRBJ2-7	CASSTDRGLYYEQYF	TGCGCCAGCAGTACCGACAGGGGGCTATACTACGAGCAGTACTTC